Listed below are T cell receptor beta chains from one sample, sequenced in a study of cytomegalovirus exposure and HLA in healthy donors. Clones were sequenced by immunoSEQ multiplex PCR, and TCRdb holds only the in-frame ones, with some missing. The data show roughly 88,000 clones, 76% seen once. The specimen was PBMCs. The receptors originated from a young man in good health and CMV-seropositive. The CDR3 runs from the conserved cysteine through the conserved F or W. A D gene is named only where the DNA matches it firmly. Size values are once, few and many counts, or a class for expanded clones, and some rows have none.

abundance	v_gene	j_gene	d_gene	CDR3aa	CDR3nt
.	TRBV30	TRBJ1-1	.	CAWSLDTNTEAFF	TGTGCCTGGAGTCTCGACACGAACACTGAAGCTTTCTTT
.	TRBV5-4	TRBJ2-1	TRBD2	CASSLERLAGGGNYNEQFF	TGTGCCAGCAGCTTGGAGCGACTAGCGGGAGGGGGTAACTACAATGAGCAGTTCTTC
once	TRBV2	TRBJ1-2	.	CASSEEDSIYGYTF	TGTGCCAGCAGTGAGGAGGACAGCATCTATGGCTACACCTTC
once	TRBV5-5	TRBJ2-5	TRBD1	CASSPITGEETQYF	TGTGCCAGCAGCCCCATTACAGGGGAAGAGACCCAGTACTTC
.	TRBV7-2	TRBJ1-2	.	CASSPSGASGVGYGYTF	TGTGCCAGCAGCCCCTCAGGTGCATCGGGGGTTGGGTATGGCTACACCTTC
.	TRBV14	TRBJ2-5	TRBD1	CASSPWTGNGVETQYF	TGTGCCAGCAGCCCTTGGACAGGGAACGGTGTAGAGACCCAGTACTTC
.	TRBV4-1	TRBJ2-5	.	CASSQGPGLVQETQYF	TGCGCCAGCAGCCAAGGGCCGGGACTGGTCCAAGAGACCCAGTACTTC
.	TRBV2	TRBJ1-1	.	CATKGLFHPMNTEAFF	TGTGCCACCAAGGGACTTTTTCACCCCATGAACACTGAAGCTTTCTTT
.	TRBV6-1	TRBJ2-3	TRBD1	CASVYRGQGTDTQYF	TGTGCCAGCGTATACAGGGGGCAGGGCACAGATACGCAGTATTTT
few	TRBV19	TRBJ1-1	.	CASSIGHEAFF	TGTGCCAGTAGTATTGGACATGAAGCTTTCTTT
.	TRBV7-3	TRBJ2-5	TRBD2	CASSSGIRETQYF	TGTGCCAGCAGTAGCGGGATTAGAGAGACCCAGTACTTC
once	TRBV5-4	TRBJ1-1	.	CASSFWAANTEAFF	TGTGCCAGCAGCTTCTGGGCAGCGAACACTGAAGCTTTCTTT
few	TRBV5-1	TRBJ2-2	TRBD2	CASSPLATNTGELFF	TGCGCCAGCAGCCCACTAGCGACGAACACCGGGGAGCTGTTTTTT